These 12 T cell receptor beta chains share one sample of origin, sequenced in a study of cytomegalovirus exposure and HLA in healthy donors (dated by TCRdb to the late 2010s). The library came from the immunoSEQ multiplex PCR assay. The multiplex PCR relied on a mix of 60 forward primers for TCR Vbeta segments and 13 reverse primers for TCR Jbeta segments. Drawn from immuneACCESS, this table holds only the in-frame rearrangements with V and J called that TCRdb kept. Clones are partly lost; checked studies trace under half to an unresolved V gene and leave the rest unexplained. The sample table records 100,000 to 130,000 clones; around 85% of these occur just once. The ten biggest clones cover around 2% of the sample. The sample was PBMCs. These TCRs come from a man younger than 45 in good health and CMV-seronegative.

This chain joins TRBV13 and TRBJ2-5; a possible D gene is TRBD1 (7 bases). Germline CDR1 PRHDT, CDR2 FYEKMQ (reference sequence). This CDR3 has 13 amino acids. V gave up 10 bases and J gave up 4 bases, with 16 bases separating them. This CDR3 is CATMEGAGETQYF. CDR3 bases: TGTGCCACCATGGAGGGGGCCGGAGAGACCCAGTACTTC. The whole variable domain, filled in from reference TRBV13 and TRBJ2-5, reads AAGVIQSPRHLIKEKRETATLKCYPIPRHDTVYWYQQGPGQDPQFLISFYEKMQSDKGSIPDRFSAQQFSDYHSELNMSSLELGDSALYFCATMEGAGETQYFGPGTRLLVL.

The CDR3 is CASSQYGLADSTDTQYF. The CDR3, as DNA: TGCGCCAGCAGCCAGTACGGGCTAGCGGATAGCACAGATACGCAGTATTTT. This chain uses TRBV4-1 with TRBJ2-3; 7 bases map to TRBD2. The CDR3 has 17 amino acids. Trimming at V came to 3 bases and at J to 0 bases, leaving 9 bases not matched to a gene. Germline CDR1 MGHRA, CDR2 YSYEKL.

Only a few counts were recorded for this clone. The rearrangement joins TRBV5-1 to TRBJ2-1; TRBD2 matches 9 bases. Per germline, CDR1 SGHRS and CDR2 YFSETQ. V shed 0 bases, J shed 6 bases, and the junction held 16 bases outside the gene matches. This CDR3 spans 19 amino acids. CDR3 loop: CASSLGPMPRLAEFNEQFF. Written as DNA, the CDR3 is TGCGCCAGCAGCTTGGGGCCCATGCCGCGACTAGCGGAATTCAATGAGCAGTTCTTC.

V gene TRBV30 combines with J gene TRBJ2-1; TRBD2 aligns across 10 bases. CDR1 and CDR2 from the germline V gene are GTSNPN and SVGIG (reference sequence). This CDR3 region has 14 residues. Trimming removed 0 bases from V and 8 bases from J; junction bases left unmatched: 4. The CDR3 region is CAWSVSSGSYEQFF. CDR3 nucleotide sequence: TGTGCCTGGAGTGTGTCTAGCGGGAGTTATGAGCAGTTCTTC. Variable domain in full (rest from reference TRBV30 and TRBJ2-1): SQTIHQWPATLVQPVGSPLSLECTVEGTSNPNLYWYRQAAGRGLQLLFYSVGIGQISSEVPQNLSASRPQDRQFILSSKKLLLSDSGFYLCAWSVSSGSYEQFFGPGTRLTVL.

The J gene is TRBJ1-2, the V gene TRBV28; a possible D gene is TRBD1 (6 bases). Germline V gene lookup returns CDR1 MDHEN and CDR2 SYDVKM. V lost 8 bases, J lost 1 base, and 26 bases lay in between. CDR3 length: 18 residues. CDR3 loop: CASGSSNPDRTLNYGYTF. CDR3 in DNA: TGTGCCAGCGGATCGTCGAATCCCGACAGGACACTTAACTATGGCTACACCTTC.

The chain couples TRBV18 to TRBJ1-5; the match to TRBD1 covers 8 bases. Germline V CDR1 and CDR2: KGHSH, LQKENI. With V trimmed by 3 bases and J by 5 bases, 0 bases remained unmatched. This CDR3 spans 13 amino acids. CDR3 sequence reads: CASSPTGDQPQHF. The CDR3 bases are TGTGCCAGCTCACCGACAGGGGATCAGCCCCAGCATTTT.

The rearrangement uses TRBV30 and TRBJ2-5, with TRBD2 matching over 7 bases. Germline CDR1 reads GTSNPN; CDR2 reads SVGIG (reference sequence). The CDR3 length is 15 residues. Trimming at V came to 0 bases and at J to 5 bases, leaving 9 bases not matched to a gene. CDR3 sequence reads: CAWSVGGAGTETQYF. CDR3 in DNA: TGTGCCTGGAGTGTGGGCGGAGCGGGAACGGAGACCCAGTACTTC.

The chain couples TRBV10-3 to TRBJ2-7; no reliable D call. This CDR3 region has 12 residues. Germline V gene lookup returns CDR1 ENHRY and CDR2 SYGVKD. V gave up 3 bases and J gave up 0 bases, with 3 bases separating them. CDR3 nucleotides: TGTGCCATCAGTGACAGCTCCTACGAGCAGTACTTC. Amino acids: CAISDSSYEQYF.

The chain employs TRBV29-1 and TRBJ2-3, with 8 positions matching TRBD2. Per the germline V gene, CDR1 is SQVTM and CDR2 is ANQGSEA. CDR3 size: 14 residues. J lost 7 bases, V lost 4 bases, and 10 bases had no gene match. The CDR3 DNA follows: TGCAGCGTTGGAGAATGGGCGGGAGGTTATACGCAGTATTTT. Amino acid sequence: CSVGEWAGGYTQYF.

The CDR3 sequence: CASSPLQGTEAFF. CDR3 DNA: TGCGCCAGCAGCCCTCTACAGGGGACTGAAGCTTTCTTT. The genes are TRBV5-1 and TRBJ1-1; 7 bases align to TRBD1. With V trimmed by 4 bases and J by 5 bases, 5 bases remained unmatched. Germline CDR1 SGHRS, CDR2 YFSETQ. CDR3 size: 13 residues.

This clone was counted once. The chain couples TRBV2 to TRBJ2-7, with D possibly matching TRBD2 (6 bases). V lost 2 bases and J lost 0, with 11 bases in between. The CDR3 has 15 residues. The germline gives CDR1 SNHLY, CDR2 FYNNEI. The CDR3 loop reads CASSEMAGISYEQYF. The CDR3 nucleotides are TGTGCCAGCAGTGAAATGGCGGGGATCTCCTACGAGCAGTACTTC. Full variable domain (rest looked up from reference TRBV2 and TRBJ2-7): EPEVTQTPSHQVTQMGQEVILRCVPISNHLYFYWYRQILGQKVEFLVSFYNNEISEKSEIFDDQFSVERPDGSNFTLKIRSTKLEDSAMYFCASSEMAGISYEQYFGPGTRLTVT.

The CDR3 nucleotides read TGTGCCAGCAGCTCCCCCGGGGTAGCTAGCAATCAGCCCCAGCATTTT. Amino acids: CASSSPGVASNQPQHF. This rearrangement joins TRBV7-2 to TRBJ1-5; D is ambiguous. V gave up 4 bases and J gave up 0 bases, with 13 bases separating them. Germline CDR1 reads SGHTA; CDR2 reads FQGNSA. This CDR3 has 16 residues.